Each of the 24 T cell receptor beta chains below was sequenced from the same sample in a study of blood T cell repertoires in COVID-19. Clones were sequenced by immunoSEQ multiplex PCR, and TCRdb holds only the in-frame ones, with some missing. The repertoire holds roughly 7,800 clones, with 80% to 90% as singletons. Specimen: peripheral blood. The receptors derive from a woman between 50 and 59 years old with active or convalescent COVID-19.

The chain joins TRBV21-1 to TRBJ1-1. TRBV21-1 is annotated as a pseudogene. This CDR3 has 12 residues. The CDR3 nucleotides are TGTGCCAGCAGCAAAGACTGCACTGAAGCTTTCTTT. Amino acids: CASSKDCTEAFF.

Concerning this clone: Mismatch with germline at one junction end may stem from a read error. The rearrangement links TRBV7-7 to TRBJ2-5, with 7 bases fitting TRBD1. The germline V gene has CDR1 SSHAT and CDR2 FNYEAQ (reference sequence). The CDR3 runs 16 residues. The CDR3 loop is CASSLNPGTAQETQYF. For the CDR3, the DNA is TGTGCTAGCAGCTTAAACCCCGGGACAGCCCAAGAGACCCAGTACTTC.

This clone was seen once. The rearrangement joins TRBV6-1 to TRBJ2-7; 7 bases map to TRBD1. V shed 2 bases, J shed 6 bases, and the junction held 4 bases outside the gene matches. Germline values: CDR1 MNHNS, CDR2 SASEGT. The CDR3 spans 13 residues. The CDR3: CASSERQGTEQYF. CDR3 in DNA: TGTGCCAGCAGTGAACGACAGGGTACCGAGCAGTACTTC.

This rearrangement joins TRBV7-9 to TRBJ1-5, with 7 bases lining up with TRBD1. CDR3 length equals 14 residues. The V gene end was trimmed by 4 bases and the J gene end by 3 bases; junction bases not matched to a gene: 3. Germline V gives CDR1 SEHNR, CDR2 FQNEAQ (reference sequence). CDR3: CASSSGTVNQPQHF. DNA for the CDR3: TGTGCCAGCAGCTCCGGGACAGTCAATCAGCCCCAGCATTTT. The whole variable domain, remainder taken from reference TRBV7-9 and TRBJ1-5, is DTGVSQNPRHKITKRGQNVTFRCDPISEHNRLYWYRQTLGQGPEFLTYFQNEAQLEKSRLLSDRFSAERPKGSFSTLEIQRTEQGDSAMYLCASSSGTVNQPQHFGDGTRLSIL.

DNA for the CDR3: TGCAGTGCTAGTCCCGGGACACTGAATGAAAAACTGTTTTTT. This sequence encodes CSASPGTLNEKLFF. The chain is built from TRBV20-1 and TRBJ1-4, with D possibly TRBD1 on 6 matching bases. The CDR3 extends over 14 amino acids. With 3 bases removed from V and 5 bases from J, the gap between germline ends came to 13 bases. In germline, CDR1 is DFQATT, CDR2 SNEGSKA (reference sequence).

The CDR3 nucleotides are TGTGCCAGCAGCTTAGCCCCCTTAGCGGGTCTCTACAATGAGCAGTTCTTC. Translation gives CASSLAPLAGLYNEQFF. This sequence joins TRBV7-2 and TRBJ2-1; 7 nucleotides align to TRBD2. The CDR3 extends over 17 amino acids. Losses at the gene ends were 0 bases for V and 3 bases for J; bases not matched to a gene: 8. Germline-derived CDR1 and CDR2 are SGHTA and FQGNSA.

The chain couples TRBV19 to TRBJ2-5; D may be TRBD2 (5 bases). The germline V gene has CDR1 LNHDA and CDR2 SQIVND (reference sequence). The CDR3 sequence is 14 residues long. CDR3 sequence reads: CASISGGAGETQYF. In DNA, the CDR3 is TGTGCTTCGATTTCGGGCGGTGCGGGAGAGACCCAGTACTTC.

The chain carries TRBV19 and TRBJ1-1, with D uncertain. Germline assignment: CDR1 LNHDA and CDR2 SQIVND (reference sequence). The CDR3 is 13 amino acids. V dropped 6 bases and J dropped 1 base, with 9 bases sitting between them. The CDR3 sequence: CASRLSGNTEAFF. The CDR3 DNA is TGTGCCAGTAGACTTAGCGGGAACACTGAAGCTTTCTTT. The complete variable domain, with remaining parts taken from reference TRBV19 and TRBJ1-1, reads DGGITQSPKYLFRKEGQNVTLSCEQNLNHDAMYWYRQDPGQGLRLIYYSQIVNDFQKGDIAEGYSVSREKKESFPLTVTSAQKNPTAFYLCASRLSGNTEAFFGQGTRLTVV.

This rearrangement joins TRBV5-1 to TRBJ1-4; the D is unclear. Germline CDR1 reads SGHRS; CDR2 reads YFSETQ. The CDR3 covers 14 residues. Trimming removed 2 bases from V and 0 bases from J, with 5 bases in between. This chain's CDR3 is CASSLRATNEKLFF. Here the CDR3 DNA reads TGCGCCAGCAGCTTACGGGCAACTAATGAAAAACTGTTTTTT.

V usage is TRBV6-5 and J usage is TRBJ1-1, with D possibly being TRBD1 (6 bases). The CDR3 extends over 13 amino acids. V was cut by 2 bases and J by 3 bases, with 7 bases left in between. Germline values: CDR1 MNHEY, CDR2 SVGAGI. CDR3 nucleotide sequence: TGTGCCAGCAGTTACCAGGGGCACACTGAAGCTTTCTTT. As protein: CASSYQGHTEAFF.

The rearrangement uses TRBV5-6 and TRBJ2-1; D is unresolved. The V gene's germline CDR1 is SGHDT and CDR2 YYEEEE. The length of the CDR3 is 14 residues. Trimming pared 4 bases from V and 0 bases from J, leaving 8 bases between. CDR3 in DNA: TGTGCCAGCAGCCGCGTGAGCTCCTACAATGAGCAGTTCTTC. Encoded protein: CASSRVSSYNEQFF.

The V call is TRBV7-2, the J call TRBJ2-1; D possibly corresponds to TRBD1 (5 bases). Germline V gene sequence: CDR1 SGHTA, CDR2 FQGNSA. CDR3 length equals 14 residues. Trimming took off 0 bases at V and 5 bases at J, with 8 bases between the two ends. The CDR3 nucleotides read TGTGCCAGCAGCTTAGCCCTAGGGGACAATGAGCAGTTCTTC. It encodes CASSLALGDNEQFF.

The chain recombines TRBV7-7 with TRBJ2-1; possibly TRBD2 for D (6 bases). The CDR3 runs 17 residues. Deletions cut 5 bases from V and 3 bases from J, with 20 bases between. The V gene's germline CDR1 is SSHAT and CDR2 FNYEAQ (reference sequence). The CDR3 is CASSQPLREMGYNEQFF. In nucleotides, the CDR3 is TGTGCCAGCAGCCAACCGCTCCGGGAGATGGGCTACAATGAGCAGTTCTTC.

The chain has TRBV6-6 and TRBJ1-2; 7 nucleotides match TRBD1. Germline lookup yields CDR1 MNHNY and CDR2 SVGAGI (reference sequence). The CDR3 runs 14 residues. V shed 5 bases and J 8 bases; nucleotides not matched to a gene: 11. CDR3 coding DNA: TGTGCCAGCAGTCCCACAGGGGCTTCGGGAGGCTACACCTTC. This gives the protein CASSPTGASGGYTF.

This chain links TRBV14 with TRBJ2-7; D unclear. This CDR3 has 13 residues. The V and J ends lost 1 base and 2 bases respectively, with 6 bases between them. Germline V gives CDR1 SGHDN, CDR2 FVKESK. The CDR3 nucleotides read TGTGCCAGCAGCCAAGTACGGGCCTACGAGCAGTACTTC. Residues: CASSQVRAYEQYF.

CDR3 DNA sequence: TGTGCCAGCAGCCTCTCAGGGGTGAATGAGCAGTTCTTC. This sequence encodes CASSLSGVNEQFF. The V call is TRBV3-1 (or the pseudogene TRBV3-2), the J call TRBJ2-1; maybe TRBD1 (6 bases). CDR3 length: 13 amino acids. Germline V gives CDR1 LGHDT, CDR2 YNNKEL (reference sequence). V dropped 4 bases and J dropped 7 bases, with 11 bases sitting between them.

The chain has TRBV28 and TRBJ2-1, with a tentative D call TRBD1 (5 bases). CDR1 and CDR2 (germline): MDHEN, SYDVKM. Trimming left V 2 bases short and J 5 bases short, with 10 bases between. This CDR3 has 14 amino acids. CDR3 nucleotide sequence: TGTGCCAGCAGTTTACGGGCAGGGAACAATGAGCAGTTCTTC. Protein sequence: CASSLRAGNNEQFF.

A few counts support this clone. The genes are TRBV5-1 and TRBJ2-7; D possibly corresponds to TRBD1 (5 bases). The CDR3 runs 12 residues. Germline CDR1 SGHRS, CDR2 YFSETQ. Trimming pared 4 bases from V and 2 bases from J, leaving 7 bases between. CDR3 sequence: CASSAGTYEQYF. In DNA, the CDR3 is TGCGCCAGCAGCGCAGGGACCTACGAGCAGTACTTC.

This chain connects TRBV11-2 to TRBJ2-5; the D gene is possibly TRBD1 (6 bases). The length of the CDR3 is 13 residues. With 5 bases removed from V and 1 base from J, the gap between germline ends came to 8 bases. The germline gives CDR1 SGHAT, CDR2 FQNNGV. CDR3 sequence (DNA): TGTGCCAGCAGCCGACAGGCCCAAGAGACCCAGTACTTC. Its translation is CASSRQAQETQYF.

The chain is built from TRBV15 and TRBJ2-5; 9 bases line up with TRBD2. This CDR3 has 12 residues. Per the germline V gene, CDR1 is LNHNV and CDR2 is YYDKDF (reference sequence). After removal of 5 bases from V and 9 bases from J, the junction contained 4 bases not matched to a gene. The CDR3 region has the DNA TGTGCCACCAGCCTGCGGGGGGGCCCCCAGTACTTC. It codes for CATSLRGGPQYF.

This chain links TRBV9 with TRBJ2-5; a weak D match, TRBD2 (5 bases). Germline CDR1 is SGDLS and CDR2 is YYNGEE. This CDR3 comprises 15 residues. V was trimmed by 0 bases and J by 1 base, leaving 10 bases between them. CDR3 in DNA: TGTGCCAGCAGCGTAGGGGAGACCCGCCAAGAGACCCAGTACTTC. This translates into CASSVGETRQETQYF.

The rearrangement links TRBV3-1 (or the pseudogene TRBV3-2) to TRBJ2-3; 7 bases are a match to TRBD2. V lost 4 bases, J lost 4 bases, and 5 bases stayed unmatched. The CDR3 loop spans 14 amino acids. CDR1 LGHDT and CDR2 YNNKEL come from the germline V gene (reference sequence). The CDR3 sequence is CASSLTRGSDTQYF. DNA for the CDR3: TGTGCCAGCAGCCTCACGCGGGGGTCAGATACGCAGTATTTT.

The chain combines TRBV6-4 with TRBJ2-7; no firm D call. Trimming took 2 bases from V and 5 from J, leaving 13 bases between them. The CDR3 consists of 14 residues. Germline loops: CDR1 MRHNA, CDR2 SNTAGT. For the CDR3, the DNA is TGTGCCAGCAGTGACGCCAGGATTTCTGACGAGCAGTACTTC. Encoded protein: CASSDARISDEQYF.

This clone was detected only a few times. CDR3 in amino acids: CASSLDEGTSGFQNIQYF. The CDR3 DNA sequence: TGTGCCAGCAGCTTAGACGAGGGGACTAGCGGGTTCCAAAACATTCAGTACTTC. The J gene is TRBJ2-4, the V gene TRBV7-4; 12 bases line up with TRBD2. CDR3 length: 18 residues. Germline V gene sequence: CDR1 SGHVT, CDR2 SQSDAQ. Trimming at V came to 1 base and at J to 5 bases, leaving 9 bases not matched to a gene.